This T cell receptor beta chain was observed in a study of beta chain features in type 1 diabetes. Findings and limits, study-wide: Relative to healthy donors, patients appeared to have naive, central memory and Treg TCRB repertoires that were more similar. Type 1 diabetes patients had TCRB CDR3s that were shorter (moderately but significantly so) in all four CD4+ subsets.

The CDR3 totals 15 residues. CDR1 is SGHRS, CDR2 YFSETQ, per germline. The V end lost 0 bases, the J end lost 1 base, and 10 bases lay between the germline ends. The sequenced template was cDNA made from the entire isolated RNA. TCRdb's copy holds only in-frame clones and misses some; the assay was immunoSEQ multiplex PCR. The repertoire holds approximately 170,000 clones, about 8% seen once, with 0.94% in the top ten. Notes on this clone: Its matching antigen is unknown.

Averaging approximately 0.11 L, one heparinised blood draw was given by each donor. This chain joins TRBV5-1 and TRBJ1-1, with TRBD1 as a possible D gene (6 bases). The sequence was collected from a woman aged 40 to 50 with type 1 diabetes. The sequenced sample consisted of central memory CD4+ T cells from blood. The CDR3 coding sequence is TGCGCCAGCAGCTTGGCCGAAGGGGGGAACACTGAAGCTTTCTTT. Protein sequence: CASSLAEGGNTEAFF.